A single sample gave rise to the 30 T cell receptor beta chains below, sequenced in a study of CD8 T cells in ankylosing spondylitis. TCRdb re-called the 5' RACE reads through MiXCR, storing one row per CDR3 protein. In the table there are around 130,000 distinct CDR3 sequences, 9.3% of which are singletons. Sequencing input: blood, either unsorted or a sorted T cell fraction (not recorded which). Receptors were obtained from a male donor with ankylosing spondylitis or in good health (not recorded which).

This clonotype was detected ten times or more. V is TRBV27 and J is TRBJ1-5, with D possibly matching TRBD1 (5 bases). Deletions cut 2 bases from V and 4 bases from J, with 9 bases between. The CDR3 is 14 residues long. The germline V gene encodes CDR1 MNHEY and CDR2 SMNVEV (reference sequence). The CDR3 DNA reads as TGTGCCAGCAGTTTAACAGGCCCTAATCAGCCCCAGCATTTT. Translated: CASSLTGPNQPQHF.

This chain joins TRBV7-2 and TRBJ2-3; D is uncertain. CDR1 and CDR2 from the germline V gene are SGHTA and FQGNSA. The CDR3 totals 12 residues. V lost 0 bases to trimming and J lost 7 bases, with 5 bases between them. CDR3 sequence (DNA): TGTGCCAGCAGCTTAGCGGGTTATACGCAGTATTTT. Its translation: CASSLAGYTQYF.

This clonotype occurred a few times. The genes are TRBV12-3 or TRBV12-4 and TRBJ1-5; tentatively, D is TRBD1 (6 bases). The V gene lost 2 bases and the J gene lost 5 bases, with 13 bases spanning the gap. The CDR3 has 15 amino acids. The CDR3 coding sequence is TGTGCCAGCAGTTTACACAGGGATTATGATCAGCCCCAGCATTTT. The encoded protein is CASSLHRDYDQPQHF.

In its sample, this clonotype was seen many times. CDR3 sequence reads: CSAPTGTRAYEQYF. The CDR3 nucleotides read TGCAGTGCCCCGACAGGAACACGGGCCTACGAGCAGTACTTC. The genes are TRBV20-1 and TRBJ2-7; TRBD1 is a possible D gene (6 bases). Germline V gene lookup returns CDR1 DFQATT and CDR2 SNEGSKA (reference sequence). The CDR3 covers 14 residues. V lost 6 bases, J lost 2 bases, and 17 bases lay in between.

This clonotype appeared many times. The chain carries TRBV5-5 and TRBJ1-2, with D perhaps TRBD1 (5 bases). Trimming removed 6 bases at V and 8 bases at J, with 11 bases between. The length of the CDR3 is 11 residues. CDR1 and CDR2 (germline): SGHKS, YYEKEE (reference sequence). CDR3 coding DNA: TGTGCCAGCAATAGGGGCCACGGCTACACCTTC. This translates into CASNRGHGYTF.

This clonotype was counted at least ten times. V gene TRBV5-1 combines with J gene TRBJ2-7, with TRBD2 as a possible D gene (6 bases). Trimming left V 1 base short and J 3 bases short, with 14 bases between. This CDR3 region has 15 residues. Germline values: CDR1 SGHRS, CDR2 YFSETQ. The DNA for the CDR3 is TGCGCCAGCAGCTTGTTTAGCGGAACTTTCTACGAGCAGTACTTC. Its translation is CASSLFSGTFYEQYF. The full variable domain, in which reference TRBV5-1 and TRBJ2-7 provide the parts outside the CDR3, is KAGVTQTPRYLIKTRGQQVTLSCSPISGHRSVSWYQQTPGQGLQFLFEYFSETQRNKGNFPGRFSGRQFSNSRSEMNVSTLELGDSALYLCASSLFSGTFYEQYFGPGTRLTVT.

This clonotype was recorded at least ten times. The chain combines TRBV6-1 with TRBJ2-3; D may be TRBD2 (6 bases). Germline values: CDR1 MNHNS, CDR2 SASEGT. The length of the CDR3 is 16 residues. V was trimmed by 6 bases and J by 1 base, leaving 17 bases between them. CDR3 loop: CASREWVVAGTDTQYF. For the CDR3, the DNA is TGTGCCAGCAGGGAATGGGTTGTAGCGGGCACAGATACGCAGTATTTT.

Only a few counts were recorded for this clonotype. V is TRBV11-3 and J is TRBJ2-2; D is tentatively TRBD1 or TRBD2 (5 bases each). V was pared by 3 bases and J by 0 bases, with 8 bases between. Germline CDR1 reads SGHNT; CDR2 reads YENEEA. CDR3 size: 15 residues. The CDR3 reads CASSFTGPNTGELFF. The CDR3 DNA follows: TGTGCCAGCAGCTTCACGGGACCGAACACCGGGGAGCTGTTTTTT.

This clonotype was seen only a few times. The chain is built from TRBV5-1 and TRBJ2-1; 9 bases are shared with TRBD2. The J segment lost 8 bases and the V segment lost 7 bases, leaving 10 bases of the junction unmatched. Germline CDR1 SGHRS, CDR2 YFSETQ. This CDR3 comprises 14 residues. In nucleotides, the CDR3 is TGCGCCAGCGGCGGCGGGACTAGCTTTGATGAGCAGTTCTTC. Translation: CASGGGTSFDEQFF.

This clonotype has ten or more counts. The rearrangement uses TRBV10-2 and TRBJ2-7; D gene unclear. Per germline, CDR1 WSHSY and CDR2 SAAADI. The V end was cut by 6 bases, the J end by 4 bases, with 13 bases between. There are 13 residues in the CDR3. CDR3 amino acids: CASRDVGFYEQYF. In nucleotides, the CDR3 is TGCGCCAGCAGAGACGTGGGCTTTTACGAGCAGTACTTC.

This clonotype was counted only a few times. The chain joins TRBV19 to TRBJ2-1; 10 bases align to TRBD2. The V and J ends lost 4 bases and 3 bases, in that order; junction bases with no gene match: 6. CDR1 LNHDA and CDR2 SQIVND come from the germline V gene (reference sequence). The CDR3 has 16 residues. The CDR3, as DNA: TGTGCCAGTAGTACCATACTAGCGGGGTACTACAATGAGCAGTTCTTC. It translates to CASSTILAGYYNEQFF.

In its sample, this clonotype was seen many times. The genes are TRBV20-1 and TRBJ2-5; tentatively, D is TRBD2 (5 bases). The CDR3 has 11 amino acids. Germline assignment: CDR1 DFQATT and CDR2 SNEGSKA (reference sequence). Deletions cut 2 bases from V and 4 bases from J, with 5 bases between. The CDR3 region has the DNA TGCAGTGCTAGACGGGGAGAGACCCAGTACTTC. Amino acids: CSARRGETQYF.

This clonotype was counted ten times or more. The V gene is TRBV5-1, the J gene TRBJ1-2; no definite D call. CDR3 size: 14 residues. The V gene's germline CDR1 is SGHRS and CDR2 YFSETQ. V shed 0 bases and J shed 8 bases, with 14 bases lying between them. CDR3 DNA: TGCGCCAGCAGCTTGGCCCCGGCGGGCCACGGCTACACCTTC. Amino acids: CASSLAPAGHGYTF.

This clonotype was counted many times. The chain is built from TRBV21-1 and TRBJ2-5; the table gives TRBD1 as D, unverified against the DNA. TRBV21-1 is marked as a pseudogene. The length of the CDR3 is 20 residues. The CDR3 DNA sequence: TGTGCCAGCAGCAAAAGAACCTCGCTGACGGACAGGGGGCGACAAGAGACCCAGTACTTC. It codes for CASSKRTSLTDRGRQETQYF.

This clonotype was seen repeatedly, ten times or more. The chain employs TRBV27 and TRBJ2-7; unclear D gene. V was shortened by 4 bases and J by 4 bases, with 11 bases between the two germline ends. This CDR3 spans 13 amino acids. The germline V gene encodes CDR1 MNHEY and CDR2 SMNVEV (reference sequence). The CDR3 bases are TGTGCCAGCAGTTCTGAGTCCCGGTACGAGCAGTACTTC. Translating gives CASSSESRYEQYF.

This clonotype was counted at least ten times. The chain carries TRBV7-8 and TRBJ2-1, with 8 bases lining up with TRBD2. Trimming cost V 7 bases and J 7 bases; bases outside gene matches: 21. This CDR3 has 18 residues. Germline assignment: CDR1 SGHVS and CDR2 FQNEAQ. In DNA, the CDR3 is TGTGCCAGCAACCCCCATGTTAGCGGGGTCGGGGGACGGAATGAGCAGTTCTTC. This translates into CASNPHVSGVGGRNEQFF. Full variable domain (outside the CDR3, taken from reference TRBV7-8 and TRBJ2-1): GAGVSQSPRYKVAKRGQDVALRCDPISGHVSLFWYQQALGQGPEFLTYFQNEAQLDKSGLPSDRFFAERPEGSVSTLKIQRTQQEDSAVYLCASNPHVSGVGGRNEQFFGPGTRLTVL.

This clonotype was seen a few times. The chain recombines TRBV7-8 with TRBJ1-5, with 7 bases aligning to TRBD1. Germline values: CDR1 SGHVS, CDR2 FQNEAQ. The V segment lost 5 bases and the J segment 5 bases; nucleotides outside the gene matches: 6. CDR3 size: 14 residues. The CDR3 DNA follows: TGTGCCAGCAGCCAGACAGGGAAAGATCAGCCCCAGCATTTT. This encodes CASSQTGKDQPQHF.

This clonotype was seen ten or more times. The chain carries TRBV5-1 and TRBJ2-5; TRBD2 agrees at 9 bases. Trimming at V came to 0 bases and at J to 2 bases, leaving 5 bases not matched to a gene. CDR3 length equals 16 residues. Germline V gene data show CDR1 as SGHRS and CDR2 as YFSETQ. The DNA of the CDR3 is TGCGCCAGCAGCTTGGAGGGCGGGAGGGATCAAGAGACCCAGTACTTC. It translates to CASSLEGGRDQETQYF. Looking up the rest from reference TRBV5-1 and TRBJ2-5 gives the full variable domain: KAGVTQTPRYLIKTRGQQVTLSCSPISGHRSVSWYQQTPGQGLQFLFEYFSETQRNKGNFPGRFSGRQFSNSRSEMNVSTLELGDSALYLCASSLEGGRDQETQYFGPGTRLLVL.

The chain uses TRBV3-1 and TRBJ2-7; 7 bases fit TRBD2. J was trimmed by 4 bases and V by 4 bases; bases with no gene match: 7. This CDR3 is 14 amino acids long. The V gene's germline CDR1 is LGHDT and CDR2 YNNKEL (reference sequence). CDR3 DNA sequence: TGTGCCAGCAGCCGGGGGACTAATGAGTACGAGCAGTACTTC. Translating gives CASSRGTNEYEQYF.

This clonotype came up many times. The J gene is TRBJ2-1, the V gene TRBV12-3 or TRBV12-4, with 12 bases matching TRBD2. This CDR3 contains 14 residues. V lost 7 bases and J lost 7; bases outside the gene matches: 5. The CDR3 reads CASMMTSGSNEQFF. In DNA, the CDR3 is TGTGCCAGCATGATGACTAGCGGGAGTAATGAGCAGTTCTTC.

The sample holds many counts of this clonotype. The chain joins TRBV7-9 to TRBJ2-1; D unresolved. Germline V gene data show CDR1 as SEHNR and CDR2 as FQNEAQ (reference sequence). V was pared by 5 bases and J by 7 bases, with 21 bases between. This CDR3 comprises 16 residues. Here the CDR3 reads CASSADSPPSLNEQFF. The DNA of the CDR3 is TGTGCCAGCAGCGCCGACTCTCCGCCATCTCTTAATGAGCAGTTCTTC.

At least ten counts were recorded for this clonotype. This chain connects TRBV12-3 or TRBV12-4 to TRBJ1-5, with 7 bases fitting TRBD1. CDR3 length: 15 amino acids. V was clipped by 6 bases and J by 3 bases; unmatched bases: 8. The CDR3 DNA is TGTGCCAGCAGCCCCAGGGGGGGCAACAATCAGCCCCAGCATTTT. As protein: CASSPRGGNNQPQHF.

This clonotype has a handful of counts. This chain links TRBV7-2 with TRBJ2-7; no clear D gene. The CDR3 sequence is 12 residues long. The V end was cut by 4 bases, the J end by 0 bases, with 4 bases between. From germline, CDR1 is SGHTA and CDR2 FQGNSA. This CDR3 reads CASSYRSYEQYF. The CDR3 DNA is TGTGCCAGCAGCTACCGCTCCTACGAGCAGTACTTC. The entire variable domain, with the rest obtained from reference TRBV7-2 and TRBJ2-7, is as follows: GAGVSQSPSNKVTEKGKDVELRCDPISGHTALYWYRQSLGQGLEFLIYFQGNSAPDKSGLPSDRFSAERTGGSVSTLTIQRTQQEDSAVYLCASSYRSYEQYFGPGTRLTVT.

In its sample, this clonotype was seen many times. V is TRBV29-1 and J is TRBJ2-1; 11 bases align to TRBD2. The CDR3 runs 16 residues. Germline V gene sequence: CDR1 SQVTM, CDR2 ANQGSEA. V gave up 4 bases and J gave up 8 bases; unmatched junction bases: 13. CDR3 sequence reads: CSVAGAALAGGDEQFF. DNA for the CDR3: TGCAGCGTTGCCGGTGCTGCCCTAGCGGGAGGAGATGAGCAGTTCTTC.

This clonotype has only a few counts. The genes are TRBV5-1 and TRBJ2-1; 13 nucleotides agree with TRBD2. Germline CDR1 SGHRS, CDR2 YFSETQ. The CDR3 has 16 residues. V trimming: 4 bases; J trimming: 9 bases; junction bases outside the gene matches: 10. The CDR3 DNA reads as TGCGCCAGCAGCGAAACCGGGACTAGCGGGATCGGTGAGCAGTTCTTC. It codes for CASSETGTSGIGEQFF.

This clonotype was seen ten or more times. V and J are TRBV4-3 and TRBJ2-3; 7 bases are a match to TRBD2. J gave up 2 bases and V 3 bases, and 5 bases lay outside the gene matches. The CDR3 is made up of 15 amino acids. Germline values: CDR1 LGHNA, CDR2 YSLEER. The CDR3 here is CASSHQAGYTDTQYF. The DNA of the CDR3 is TGCGCCAGCAGCCACCAAGCGGGATACACAGATACGCAGTATTTT.

This clonotype has only a few counts. V gene TRBV18 combines with J gene TRBJ2-7, with D possibly being TRBD1 (6 bases). Germline loops: CDR1 KGHSH, CDR2 LQKENI. V dropped 6 bases and J dropped 1 base, with 16 bases sitting between them. The CDR3 extends over 15 amino acids. The CDR3 here is CASSPQDSLSYEQYF. The CDR3 region has the DNA TGTGCCAGCTCTCCCCAGGACAGTCTATCCTACGAGCAGTACTTC.

The gene calls are TRBV28 and TRBJ1-5; 8 bases match TRBD1. Germline V gene lookup returns CDR1 MDHEN and CDR2 SYDVKM. J was trimmed by 7 bases and V by 6 bases; bases with no gene match: 5. The CDR3 contains 13 residues. The CDR3 coding sequence is TGTGCCAGCAGGGCGGACAGGGCCCAGCCCCAGCATTTT. This codes for CASRADRAQPQHF. Full variable domain (remainder filled in from reference TRBV28 and TRBJ1-5): DVKVTQSSRYLVKRTGEKVFLECVQDMDHENMFWYRQDPGLGLRLIYFSYDVKMKEKGDIPEGYSVSREKKERFSLILESASTNQTSMYLCASRADRAQPQHFGDGTRLSIL.

This clonotype was detected only a few times. The chain carries TRBV30 and TRBJ2-6; 8 nucleotides line up with TRBD1. In germline, CDR1 is GTSNPN, CDR2 SVGIG (reference sequence). V dropped 2 bases and J dropped 3; count of bases not matched to a gene: 3. The CDR3 length is 15 residues. The CDR3 spells CAWSQGADGANVLTF. Here the CDR3 DNA reads TGTGCCTGGAGTCAGGGGGCGGATGGGGCCAACGTCCTGACTTTC.

This clonotype was recorded at least ten times. The V gene is TRBV29-1, the J gene TRBJ2-2; D ambiguous. Per germline, CDR1 SQVTM and CDR2 ANQGSEA. CDR3 length: 12 amino acids. The V end was cut by 5 bases, the J end by 7 bases, with 11 bases between. The CDR3: CSVRETGGELFF. The CDR3 DNA reads as TGCAGCGTTCGCGAGACCGGCGGGGAGCTGTTTTTT.